The clone carrying this T cell receptor (beta chain) was observed many times. Arm-PCR of CDR3 regions with iRepertoire HTBI primers generated TCR beta libraries. MiXCR was run by TCRdb on the multiplex PCR reads, yielding one entry per CDR3 protein. The repertoire holds around 400,000 distinct CDR3 sequences, 23% seen once, with about 26% in the top ten. These data originate in a study of regulatory T cells in long-lasting Graves disease. Time point defined: persistent/refractory GD, antithyroid drugs over 5 years with positive TRAb. The TCR library was made from RNA extracted from PBMCs. CDR3 size: 15 residues. V was pared by 7 bases and J by 5 bases, with 9 bases of the junction left unmatched. Germline CDR1 and CDR2: SGHRS and YFSETQ.

The receptor was derived from a female donor with Graves disease. This sample comprised peripheral blood mononuclear cells (PBMCs), obtained when the disease was refractory, from a patient treated with antithyroid drugs. V is TRBV5-1 and J is TRBJ2-7, with TRBD2 matching over 13 bases. CDR3 loop: CASRIGLAGVNEQYF. The DNA of the CDR3 is TGCGCCAGCCGAATCGGACTAGCGGGAGTCAACGAGCAGTACTTC.